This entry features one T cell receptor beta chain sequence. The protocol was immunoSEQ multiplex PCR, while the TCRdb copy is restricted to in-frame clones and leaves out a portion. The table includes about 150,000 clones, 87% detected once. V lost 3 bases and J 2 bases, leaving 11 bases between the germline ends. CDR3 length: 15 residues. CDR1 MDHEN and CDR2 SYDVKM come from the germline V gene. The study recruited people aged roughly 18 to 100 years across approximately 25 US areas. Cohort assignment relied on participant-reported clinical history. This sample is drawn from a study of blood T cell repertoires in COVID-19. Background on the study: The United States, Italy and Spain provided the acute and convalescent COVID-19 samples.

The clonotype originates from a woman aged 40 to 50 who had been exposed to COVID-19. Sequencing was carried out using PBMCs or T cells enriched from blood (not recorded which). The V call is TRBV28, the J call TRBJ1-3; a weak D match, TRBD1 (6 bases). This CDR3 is CASSFEGVAGNTIYF. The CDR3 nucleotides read TGTGCCAGCAGTTTTGAGGGGGTGGCTGGAAACACCATATATTTT. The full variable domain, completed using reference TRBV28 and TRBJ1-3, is DVKVTQSSRYLVKRTGEKVFLECVQDMDHENMFWYRQDPGLGLRLIYFSYDVKMKEKGDIPEGYSVSREKKERFSLILESASTNQTSMYLCASSFEGVAGNTIYFGEGSWLTVV.